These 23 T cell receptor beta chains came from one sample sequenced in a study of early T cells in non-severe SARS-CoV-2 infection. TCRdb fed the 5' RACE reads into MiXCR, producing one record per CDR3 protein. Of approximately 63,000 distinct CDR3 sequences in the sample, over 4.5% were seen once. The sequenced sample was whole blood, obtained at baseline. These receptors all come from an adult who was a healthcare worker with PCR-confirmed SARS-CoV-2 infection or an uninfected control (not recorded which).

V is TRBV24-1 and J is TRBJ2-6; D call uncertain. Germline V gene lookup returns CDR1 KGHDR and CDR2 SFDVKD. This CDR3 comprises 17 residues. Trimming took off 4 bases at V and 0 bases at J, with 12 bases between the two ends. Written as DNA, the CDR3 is TGTGCCACCAGTGACCCTGACTCCAGCTCTGGGGCCAACGTCCTGACTTTC. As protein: CATSDPDSSSGANVLTF.

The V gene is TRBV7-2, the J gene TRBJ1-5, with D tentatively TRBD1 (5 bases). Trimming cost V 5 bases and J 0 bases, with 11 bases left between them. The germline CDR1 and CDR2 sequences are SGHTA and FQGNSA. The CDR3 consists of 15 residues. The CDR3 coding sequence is TGTGCCAGCAGCGTCTGGGGGAATAGCAATCAGCCCCAGCATTTT. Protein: CASSVWGNSNQPQHF.

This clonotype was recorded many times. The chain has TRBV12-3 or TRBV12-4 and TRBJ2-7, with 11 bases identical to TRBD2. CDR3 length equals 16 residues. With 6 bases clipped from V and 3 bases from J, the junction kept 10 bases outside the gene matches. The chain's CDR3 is CASSHSGTSGDYEQYF. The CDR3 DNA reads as TGTGCCAGCAGCCACTCCGGGACTAGCGGTGACTACGAGCAGTACTTC.

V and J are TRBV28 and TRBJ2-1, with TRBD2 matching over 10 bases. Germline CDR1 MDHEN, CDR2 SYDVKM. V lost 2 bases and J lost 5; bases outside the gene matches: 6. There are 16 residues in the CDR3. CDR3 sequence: CASSLQLAGLNNEQFF. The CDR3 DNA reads TGTGCCAGCAGTTTACAACTAGCGGGATTAAACAATGAGCAGTTCTTC.

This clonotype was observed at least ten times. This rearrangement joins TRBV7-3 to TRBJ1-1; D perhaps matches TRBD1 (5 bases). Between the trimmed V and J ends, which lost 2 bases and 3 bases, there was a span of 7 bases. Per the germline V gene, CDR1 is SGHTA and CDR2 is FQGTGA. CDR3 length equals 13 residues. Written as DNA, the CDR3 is TGTGCCAGCAGCTTAGGGGGAGACACTGAAGCTTTCTTT. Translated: CASSLGGDTEAFF. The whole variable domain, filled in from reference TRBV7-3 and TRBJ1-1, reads GAGVSQTPSNKVTEKGKYVELRCDPISGHTALYWYRQSLGQGPEFLIYFQGTGAADDSGLPNDRFFAVRPEGSVSTLKIQRTERGDSAVYLCASSLGGDTEAFFGQGTRLTVV.

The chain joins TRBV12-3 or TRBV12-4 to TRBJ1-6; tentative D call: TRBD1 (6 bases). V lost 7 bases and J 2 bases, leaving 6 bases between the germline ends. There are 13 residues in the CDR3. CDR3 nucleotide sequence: TGTGCCAGCACAGGGGCCTATAATTCACCCCTCCACTTT. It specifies CASTGAYNSPLHF.

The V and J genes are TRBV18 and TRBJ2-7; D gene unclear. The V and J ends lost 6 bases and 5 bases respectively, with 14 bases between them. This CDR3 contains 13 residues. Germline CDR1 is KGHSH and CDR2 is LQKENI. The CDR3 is CASSLTLAHEQYF. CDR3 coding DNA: TGTGCCAGCTCTCTTACCTTGGCCCACGAGCAGTACTTC.

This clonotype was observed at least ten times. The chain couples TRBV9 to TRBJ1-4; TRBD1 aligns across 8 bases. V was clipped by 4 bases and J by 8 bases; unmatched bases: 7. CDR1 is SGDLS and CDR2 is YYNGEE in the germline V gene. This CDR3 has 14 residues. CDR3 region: CASSQGQGREKLFF. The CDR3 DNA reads TGTGCCAGCAGCCAAGGACAGGGAAGAGAAAAACTGTTTTTT.

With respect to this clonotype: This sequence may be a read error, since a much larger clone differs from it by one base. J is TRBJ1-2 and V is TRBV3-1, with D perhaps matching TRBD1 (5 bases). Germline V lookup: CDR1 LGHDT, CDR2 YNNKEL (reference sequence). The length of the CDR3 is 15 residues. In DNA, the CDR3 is TGTGCCAGCAGCCAAGATCCGAGACAGTCATATGGCCACACCTTC. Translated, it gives CASSQDPRQSYGHTF.

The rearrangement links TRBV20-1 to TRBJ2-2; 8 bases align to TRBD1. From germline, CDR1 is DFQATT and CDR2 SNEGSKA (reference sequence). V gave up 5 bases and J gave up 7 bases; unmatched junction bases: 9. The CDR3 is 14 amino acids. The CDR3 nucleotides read TGCAGTGCTGAACGGGACAGGCCTATCGGGGAGCTGTTTTTT. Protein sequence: CSAERDRPIGELFF.

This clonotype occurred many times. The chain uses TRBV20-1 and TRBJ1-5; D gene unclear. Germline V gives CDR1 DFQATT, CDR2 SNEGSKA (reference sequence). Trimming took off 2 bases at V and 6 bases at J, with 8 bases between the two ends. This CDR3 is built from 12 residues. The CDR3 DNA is TGCAGTGCTAGAATTCTAGGTCAGCCCCAGCATTTT. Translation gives CSARILGQPQHF.

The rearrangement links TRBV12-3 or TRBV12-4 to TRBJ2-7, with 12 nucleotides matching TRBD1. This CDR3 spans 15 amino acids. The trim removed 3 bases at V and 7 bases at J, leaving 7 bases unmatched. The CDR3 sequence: CASSFRGQGAGEQYF. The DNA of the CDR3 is TGTGCCAGCAGTTTTAGGGGACAGGGGGCAGGAGAGCAGTACTTC.

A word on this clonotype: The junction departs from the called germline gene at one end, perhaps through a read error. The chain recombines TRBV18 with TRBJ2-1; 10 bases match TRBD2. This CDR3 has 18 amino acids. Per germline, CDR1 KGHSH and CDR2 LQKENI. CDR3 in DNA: TGTGCCGGCTCACTTCGCCTAGCGGGAGCCCGGATATCGGATGAGCAGTTCTTC. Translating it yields CAGSLRLAGARISDEQFF.

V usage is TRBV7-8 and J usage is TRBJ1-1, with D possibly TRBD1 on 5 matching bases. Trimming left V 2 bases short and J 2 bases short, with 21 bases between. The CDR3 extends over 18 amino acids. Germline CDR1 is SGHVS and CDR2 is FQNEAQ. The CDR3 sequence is CASSLTGGKGLINTEAFF. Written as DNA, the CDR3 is TGTGCCAGCAGCTTAACAGGAGGGAAAGGGTTAATCAACACTGAAGCTTTCTTT.

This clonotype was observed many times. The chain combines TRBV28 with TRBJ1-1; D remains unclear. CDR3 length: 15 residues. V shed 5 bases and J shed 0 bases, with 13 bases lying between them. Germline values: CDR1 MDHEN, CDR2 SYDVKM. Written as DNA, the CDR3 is TGTGCCAGCAGTGACACCCAAAGGATGAACACTGAAGCTTTCTTT. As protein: CASSDTQRMNTEAFF. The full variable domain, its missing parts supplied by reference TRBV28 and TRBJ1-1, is DVKVTQSSRYLVKRTGEKVFLECVQDMDHENMFWYRQDPGLGLRLIYFSYDVKMKEKGDIPEGYSVSREKKERFSLILESASTNQTSMYLCASSDTQRMNTEAFFGQGTRLTVV.

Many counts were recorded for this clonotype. The CDR3 nucleotides are TGTGCCACCAGTGATTTTGGCGGAACTACGCAGTACTTC. It yields the protein CATSDFGGTTQYF. The V call is TRBV24-1, the J call TRBJ2-7, with D unclear. Trimming removed 1 base from V and 9 bases from J, with 12 bases in between. Germline V gives CDR1 KGHDR, CDR2 SFDVKD. CDR3 length equals 13 residues.

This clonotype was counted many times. CDR3 protein: CASSPSGTYNEKLFF. The CDR3 DNA follows: TGTGCCAGCAGTCCATCCGGGACTTACAATGAAAAACTGTTTTTT. This chain joins TRBV27 and TRBJ1-4, with a tentative D call TRBD1 (5 bases). The CDR3 contains 15 residues. V was pared by 5 bases and J by 5 bases, with 15 bases between. In germline, CDR1 is MNHEY, CDR2 SMNVEV (reference sequence).

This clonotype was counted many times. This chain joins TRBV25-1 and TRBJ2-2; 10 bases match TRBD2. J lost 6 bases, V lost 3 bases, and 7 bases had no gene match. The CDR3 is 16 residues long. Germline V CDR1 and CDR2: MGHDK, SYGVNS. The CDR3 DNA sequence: TGTGCCAGCAGTGATGCCGGGACTAGCGTTTCCGGGGAGCTGTTTTTT. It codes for CASSDAGTSVSGELFF.

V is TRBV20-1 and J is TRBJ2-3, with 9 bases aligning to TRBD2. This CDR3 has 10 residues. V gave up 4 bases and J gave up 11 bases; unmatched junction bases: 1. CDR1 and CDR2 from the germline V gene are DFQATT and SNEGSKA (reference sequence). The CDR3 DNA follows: TGCAGTGCTATGCGGGAGGGGCAGTATTTT. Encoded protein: CSAMREGQYF.

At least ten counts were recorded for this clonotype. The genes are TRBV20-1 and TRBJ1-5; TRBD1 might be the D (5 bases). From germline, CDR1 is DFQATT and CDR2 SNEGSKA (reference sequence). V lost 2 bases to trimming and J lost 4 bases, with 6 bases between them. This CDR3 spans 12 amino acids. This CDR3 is CSARRGNQPQHF. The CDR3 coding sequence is TGCAGTGCTAGAAGGGGAAATCAGCCCCAGCATTTT.

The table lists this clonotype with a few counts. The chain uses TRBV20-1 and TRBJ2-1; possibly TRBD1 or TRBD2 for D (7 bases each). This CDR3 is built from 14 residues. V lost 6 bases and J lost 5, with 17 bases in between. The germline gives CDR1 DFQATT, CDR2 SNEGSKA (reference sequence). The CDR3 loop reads CSASGQGGNNEQFF. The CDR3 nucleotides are TGCAGTGCGAGTGGCCAGGGGGGGAACAATGAGCAGTTCTTC.

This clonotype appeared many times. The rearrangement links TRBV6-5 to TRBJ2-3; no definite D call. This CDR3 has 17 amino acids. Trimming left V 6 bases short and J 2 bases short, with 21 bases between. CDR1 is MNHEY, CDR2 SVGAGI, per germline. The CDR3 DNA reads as TGTGCCAGCAGCCCCGGACGGGTCATAGGCGACACAGATACGCAGTATTTT. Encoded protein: CASSPGRVIGDTDTQYF.

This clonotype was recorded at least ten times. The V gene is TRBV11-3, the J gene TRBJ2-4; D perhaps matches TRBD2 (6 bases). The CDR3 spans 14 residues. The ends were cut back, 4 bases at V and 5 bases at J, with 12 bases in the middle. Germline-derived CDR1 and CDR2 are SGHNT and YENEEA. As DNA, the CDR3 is TGTGCCAGCAGCTCCCGTACGGGGGAAAACATTCAGTACTTC. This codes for CASSSRTGENIQYF. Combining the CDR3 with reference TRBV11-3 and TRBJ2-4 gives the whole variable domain EAGVVQSPRYKIIEKKQPVAFWCNPISGHNTLYWYLQNLGQGPELLIRYENEEAVDDSQLPKDRFSAERLKGVDSTLKIQPAELGDSAVYLCASSSRTGENIQYFGAGTRLSVL.